Reported below is one TCR beta chain. What antigen it recognizes has not been identified. No base quality information exists; no much larger clone differs at one position. To be selected, patients needed enough residual fresh-frozen tumor tissue and more than two years of available survival data. None of the glioblastoma patients carried an isocitrate dehydrogenase mutation, although molecular status otherwise varied. PBMC collection took place before vaccination, two weeks after the third vaccination, and at tumor progression if progression occurred. The Qiagen DNeasy Blood extraction Kit was used to extract genomic DNA. This record belongs to a study of glioma-infiltrating T cells after dendritic cell vaccination (dated by TCRdb to about 2016). Concerning the study at large: A cohort of some 15 glioblastoma patients from Phase I and II dendritic cell vaccination trials was included, of whom 9 were newly diagnosed and 6 had recurrent disease. Tumor-infiltrating lymphocyte content was quantified and tumor and blood repertoires were compared in dendritic cell-vaccinated glioblastoma patients by deep sequencing of TCR beta CDR3 regions. The vaccine was prepared from monocyte-derived dendritic cells that were cultured for around 7 days with IL-4 and GM-CSF and then pulsed overnight with autologous tumor lysate. Between the early 2000s and the early 2010s, the patients were given dendritic cell vaccination pulsed with autologous tumor lysate. Patients received three intradermal dendritic cell vaccine injections at biweekly intervals in the arm below the axilla. Survival after dendritic cell vaccination was correlated with TCR sequencing metrics, such as TIL content and the overlap between tumor and blood repertoires.

The research as a whole found: The cohort was small and heterogeneous, few patients had complete blood and tumor sets, and even fewer had initial-recurrent tumor pairs. After dendritic cell vaccination, a higher estimated pretreatment TIL content predicted longer time to progression and longer overall survival. TCR clonality showed no direct relationship with survival, which suggests that a diverse polyclonal response may be important. The response model built on TCR overlap across three groups was characterized as speculative, with prospective validation still needed.

The immunoSEQ assay amplified TCRB CDR3 regions from roughly 2 micrograms of genomic DNA, or from all available DNA when less than that amount was available. For multiplex PCR, 60 forward primers for TCR V beta segments and 13 reverse primers for J beta segments were used. Synthetic control templates were spiked into each sample at limiting dilution to estimate reads per starting template. Reads of 87 bp were generated by sequencing on the Illumina HiSeq System. As for how the authors treated the data: To remove PCR and sequencing errors, closely related sequences were merged with a nearest neighbor algorithm. TCR overlap was defined as the percentage of unique tumor TCR beta sequences that were also present in the same patient's peripheral blood. TCRdb carries this immuneACCESS record with in-frame sequences only. Its versions omit some clonotypes, under half of them owing to an unresolved V gene in the studies checked, with the rest unexplained. That table supplies the V and J calls and clone size; D and trimming were determined from the DNA. Here the sample has 65,000 to 90,000 clones; over 70% occur a single time. The ten largest clones capture 2% to 2.5% of the sample.

Inclusive of the bounding cysteine and phenylalanine, the CDR3 is 16 residues long. CDR3 DNA only is kept here, 48 bases in frame from base 1. Trimming accounts for 4 bases at V and 4 bases at J, while the number of junction bases matched to no gene is 3. Looking up the germline V gene yields CDR1 SNHLY and CDR2 FYNNEI. The TCR comes from a human donor with glioblastoma. The sequence joins TRBV2 to TRBJ2-2; 13 bases in the junction line up with TRBD2. The specimen comprised blood, sampled before dendritic cell vaccination. The CDR3 in this case is CASSGRTSGSTGELFF. The nucleotide sequence reads TGTGCCAGCAGTGGTAGGACTAGCGGGAGCACCGGGGAGCTGTTTTTT.